The T cell receptor beta chain described here comes from a study of T cells in Graves' hyperthyroidism and ophthalmopathy. The germline V gene encodes CDR1 LNHDA and CDR2 SQIVND (reference sequence). This CDR3 has 17 amino acids. On this clonotype itself: One end of the junction fails to match germline, which may point to a read error.

What was amplified from RNA transcripts were TCR beta CDR3 regions. TCR CDR3 underwent first-round RT-PCR with the HTBI primer set. MiXCR was run by TCRdb on the multiplex PCR reads, yielding one entry per CDR3 protein. The sample has approximately 490,000 distinct CDR3 sequences, roughly 22% seen once. The TCR originated in a woman in her 70s with Graves' ophthalmopathy. The V and J genes are TRBV19 and TRBJ1-6, with TRBD1 as a possible D gene (6 bases). The sample taken for sequencing was blood. CDR3 sequence (DNA): TGTGCCAGTAGGATAGGCGTCGGACGCAGGGGATATTCACCCCTCCACTTT. This encodes CASRIGVGRRGYSPLHF.